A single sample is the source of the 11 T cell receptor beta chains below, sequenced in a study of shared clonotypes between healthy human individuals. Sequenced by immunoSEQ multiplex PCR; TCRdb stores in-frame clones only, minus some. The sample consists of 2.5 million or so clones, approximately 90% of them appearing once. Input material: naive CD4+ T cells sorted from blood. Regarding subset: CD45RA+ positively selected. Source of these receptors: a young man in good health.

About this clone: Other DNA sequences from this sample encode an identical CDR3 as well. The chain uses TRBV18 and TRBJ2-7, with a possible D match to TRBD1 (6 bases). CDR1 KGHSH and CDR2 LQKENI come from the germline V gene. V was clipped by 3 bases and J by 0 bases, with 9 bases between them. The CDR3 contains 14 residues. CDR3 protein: CASSPGTSSYEQYF. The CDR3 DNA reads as TGTGCCAGCTCACCCGGGACATCCTCCTACGAGCAGTACTTC.

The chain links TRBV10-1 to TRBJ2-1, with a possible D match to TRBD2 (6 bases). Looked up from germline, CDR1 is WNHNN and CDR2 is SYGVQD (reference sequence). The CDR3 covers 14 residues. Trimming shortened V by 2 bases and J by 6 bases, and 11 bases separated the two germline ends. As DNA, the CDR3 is TGCGCCAGCAGTGAGAATTCGGGACTCAATGAGCAGTTCTTC. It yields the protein CASSENSGLNEQFF.

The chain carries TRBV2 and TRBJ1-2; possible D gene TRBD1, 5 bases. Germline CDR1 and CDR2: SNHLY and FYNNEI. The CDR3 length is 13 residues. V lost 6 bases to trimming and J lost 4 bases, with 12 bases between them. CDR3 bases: TGTGCCAGCAGGCTACAGGTTATCTATGGCTACACCTTC. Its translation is CASRLQVIYGYTF.

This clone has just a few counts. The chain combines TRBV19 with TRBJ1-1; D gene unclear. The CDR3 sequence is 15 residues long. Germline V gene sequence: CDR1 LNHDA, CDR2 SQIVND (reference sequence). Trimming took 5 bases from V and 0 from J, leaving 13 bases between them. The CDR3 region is CASSPPPILNTEAFF. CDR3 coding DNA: TGTGCCAGTAGTCCGCCCCCGATTCTGAACACTGAAGCTTTCTTT.

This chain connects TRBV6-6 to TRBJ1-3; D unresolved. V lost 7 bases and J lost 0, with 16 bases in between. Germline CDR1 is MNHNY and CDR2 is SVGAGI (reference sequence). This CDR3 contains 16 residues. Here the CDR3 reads CASTKSGKSSGNTIYF. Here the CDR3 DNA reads TGTGCCAGCACTAAGAGCGGGAAAAGCTCTGGAAACACCATATATTTT.

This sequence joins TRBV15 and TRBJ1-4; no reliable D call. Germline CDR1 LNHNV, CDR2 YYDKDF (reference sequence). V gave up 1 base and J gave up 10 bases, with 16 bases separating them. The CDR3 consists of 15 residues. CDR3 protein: CATSRGAAGNGKLFF. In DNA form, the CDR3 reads TGTGCCACCAGCAGAGGTGCAGCCGGGAACGGAAAACTGTTTTTT.

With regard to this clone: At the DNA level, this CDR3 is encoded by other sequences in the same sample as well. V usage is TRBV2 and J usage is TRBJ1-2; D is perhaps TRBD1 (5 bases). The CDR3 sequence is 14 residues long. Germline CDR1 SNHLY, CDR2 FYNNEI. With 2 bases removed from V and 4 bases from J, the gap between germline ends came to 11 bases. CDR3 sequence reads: CASSEWGRGYGYTF. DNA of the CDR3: TGTGCCAGCAGTGAATGGGGCCGCGGCTATGGCTACACCTTC.

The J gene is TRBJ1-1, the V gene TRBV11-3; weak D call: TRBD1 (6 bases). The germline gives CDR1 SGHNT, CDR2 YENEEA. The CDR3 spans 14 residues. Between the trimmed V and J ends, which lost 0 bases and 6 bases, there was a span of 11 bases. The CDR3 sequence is CASSLEGGAAEAFF. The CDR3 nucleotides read TGTGCCAGCAGCTTAGAAGGGGGAGCGGCTGAAGCTTTCTTT.

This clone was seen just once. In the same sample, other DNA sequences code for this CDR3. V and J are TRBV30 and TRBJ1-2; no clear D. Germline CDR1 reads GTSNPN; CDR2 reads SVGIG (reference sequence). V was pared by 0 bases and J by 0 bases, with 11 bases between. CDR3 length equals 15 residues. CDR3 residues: CAWSVGPGANYGYTF. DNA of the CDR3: TGTGCCTGGAGTGTTGGGCCCGGGGCTAACTATGGCTACACCTTC.

In DNA form, the CDR3 reads TGTGCCAGCAGCACCACGGGACAGGGGGGAAAGGGGAATGAGCAGTTCTTC. Protein product: CASSTTGQGGKGNEQFF. The J gene is TRBJ2-1, the V gene TRBV5-4, with 11 bases matching TRBD1. CDR1 is SGHNT and CDR2 is YYREEE in the germline V gene (reference sequence). This CDR3 region has 17 residues. J gave up 7 bases and V 4 bases, and 13 bases lay outside the gene matches.

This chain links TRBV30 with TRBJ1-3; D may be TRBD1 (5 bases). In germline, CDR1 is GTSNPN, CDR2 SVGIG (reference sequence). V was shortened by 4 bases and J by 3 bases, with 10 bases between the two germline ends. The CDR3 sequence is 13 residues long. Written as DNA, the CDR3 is TGTGCCTGGATGGGGGGGGGTGGAAACACCATATATTTT. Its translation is CAWMGGGGNTIYF. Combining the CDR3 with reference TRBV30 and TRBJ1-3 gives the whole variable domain SQTIHQWPATLVQPVGSPLSLECTVEGTSNPNLYWYRQAAGRGLQLLFYSVGIGQISSEVPQNLSASRPQDRQFILSSKKLLLSDSGFYLCAWMGGGGNTIYFGEGSWLTVV.